This T cell receptor beta chain is drawn from a study of control samples from healthy donors and cancer patients. The protocol was immunoSEQ multiplex PCR, while the TCRdb copy is restricted to in-frame clones and leaves out a portion. The table shows 170,000 or so clones, with about 90% occurring only once. V was shortened by 1 base and J by 8 bases, with 20 bases between the two germline ends. The CDR3 is 16 amino acids. Germline V lookup: CDR1 LGHNA, CDR2 YSLEER. The receptor was derived from a woman aged 50 to 65 in good health. Material for sequencing was blood. The V gene is TRBV4-3, the J gene TRBJ1-2; D unresolved. The CDR3, as DNA: TGCGCCAGCAGCCAAGGGGCTCGGGCCCTCACTATCGGCTACACCTTC. As protein: CASSQGARALTIGYTF.